Given below is one T cell receptor beta chain in context. What it binds is unknown. This sample is drawn from a study of Ad26.COV2.S vaccination and SARS-CoV-2 variants. Study-wide points: People given the vaccine had a wider spike-specific TCR breadth than placebo recipients did.

Profiled with immunoSEQ multiplex PCR; TCRdb holds only in-frame clones, not every one. The repertoire holds approximately 420,000 clones, with 88% as singletons. Germline-derived CDR1 and CDR2 are GTSNPN and SVGIG (reference sequence). The CDR3 runs 11 residues. The V and J ends lost 5 bases and 9 bases, in that order; junction bases with no gene match: 4. The treatment is: around 19 received Ad26.COV2.S at low or high dose, single or two shots; 5 received placebo; per-sample allocation not given. It was on day 63 after the first vaccine or placebo injection that samples were taken. The starting material was peripheral blood, obtained in a trial of Ad26.COV2.S vaccine versus placebo. The chain joins TRBV30 to TRBJ2-4, with TRBD1 matching over 7 bases. This clonotype originated in a person between 18 and 60 years old who received the Ad26.COV2.S COVID-19 vaccine or a placebo. The CDR3 DNA follows: TGTGCCTGGGGACAGGACAGCATTCAGTACTTC. Protein product: CAWGQDSIQYF. The full variable domain, in which reference TRBV30 and TRBJ2-4 provide the parts outside the CDR3, is SQTIHQWPATLVQPVGSPLSLECTVEGTSNPNLYWYRQAAGRGLQLLFYSVGIGQISSEVPQNLSASRPQDRQFILSSKKLLLSDSGFYLCAWGQDSIQYFGAGTRLSVL.